A single sample is the source of the 5 T cell receptor beta chains below, sequenced in a study of blood T cells in healthy people across ages. Primers used in a second PCR of roughly 7 to 12 cycles were a sample-barcoded 5' primer and a J-beta primer mix. MiXCR was run by TCRdb on the 5' RACE reads, yielding one entry per CDR3 protein. The profile covers roughly 680,000 distinct CDR3 sequences, with over 45% appearing a single time and 30% to 40% taken by the ten largest. Specimen: blood. Every receptor here comes from a woman in her sixties or seventies in good health.

This clonotype was seen more than once but under ten times. J is TRBJ2-3 and V is TRBV29-1; 9 nucleotides line up with TRBD2. This CDR3 has 16 amino acids. Germline loops: CDR1 SQVTM, CDR2 ANQGSEA. Losses at the gene ends were 4 bases for V and 1 base for J; bases not matched to a gene: 9. This CDR3 is CSVVGGRALGTDTQYF. The DNA for the CDR3 is TGCAGCGTTGTTGGCGGGAGGGCCCTCGGCACAGATACGCAGTATTTT.

J is TRBJ2-1 and V is TRBV28; no definite D call. CDR1 and CDR2 from the germline V gene are MDHEN and SYDVKM. This CDR3 comprises 14 residues. V was trimmed by 3 bases and J by 1 base, leaving 7 bases between them. The CDR3, as DNA: TGTGCCAGCAGTTTCCAATGGTCCTACAATGAGCAGTTCTTC. This gives the protein CASSFQWSYNEQFF.

This clonotype was recorded a few times. One junction end does not reproduce the germline sequence, and a read error may be involved. CDR3 in amino acids: CASSSTFSGANVLTF. CDR3 sequence (DNA): TGCGCCAGCAGCTCCACCTTCTCTGGGGCCAACGTCCTGACTTTC. V gene TRBV7-3 combines with J gene TRBJ2-6; D unresolved. Germline values: CDR1 SGHTA, CDR2 FQGTGA. The CDR3 contains 15 residues.

J is TRBJ2-7 and V is TRBV7-2; 9 bases are shared with TRBD1. J was trimmed by 2 bases and V by 4 bases; bases with no gene match: 9. The CDR3 runs to 16 residues. Germline CDR1 is SGHTA and CDR2 is FQGNSA. CDR3: CASSYPGTGKAYEQYF. In nucleotides, the CDR3 is TGTGCCAGCAGCTACCCCGGGACAGGGAAGGCCTACGAGCAGTACTTC.

The chain uses TRBV4-3 and TRBJ2-5, with D perhaps matching TRBD1 or TRBD2 (5 bases each). V was cut by 0 bases and J by 0 bases, with 17 bases left in between. CDR3 length equals 18 residues. Germline V gene data show CDR1 as LGHNA and CDR2 as YSLEER. CDR3 protein: CASSQEVTRGLNQETQYF. The CDR3 region has the DNA TGCGCCAGCAGCCAAGAGGTCACGAGGGGCCTGAACCAAGAGACCCAGTACTTC.